The following is a T cell receptor beta chain sequence with its context. These data originate in a study of blood T cell repertoires in COVID-19. The assay was immunoSEQ multiplex PCR, and TCRdb's table has in-frame clones only and misses some. The table has around 160,000 clones, roughly 88% seen once. The clonotype originates from an older woman who had recovered from COVID-19. Source material: PBMCs or T cells enriched from blood (not recorded which).

CDR3 DNA sequence: TGTGCCAGCAGTTACCGCAGGGGTCCCTCCTACAATGAGCAGTTCTTC. Translation gives CASSYRRGPSYNEQFF. This rearrangement joins TRBV6-5 to TRBJ2-1; perhaps TRBD1 as D (6 bases). V lost 2 bases to trimming and J lost 0 bases, with 11 bases between them. Germline assignment: CDR1 MNHEY and CDR2 SVGAGI. CDR3 length equals 16 residues.